The 17 T cell receptor beta chains below come from one sample, sequenced in a study of T cells in Graves' hyperthyroidism and ophthalmopathy. TCR beta CDR3 region amplification was performed from RNA transcripts. When the TCR CDR3 underwent first-round RT-PCR, the HTBI primer set was used. TCRdb re-analysed the multiplex PCR reads in MiXCR, keeping a single row per CDR3 protein. The sample contains 300,000 or so distinct CDR3 sequences, about a sixth of which appear only once. The sequenced sample was blood. These receptors came from a woman aged 55-70 years with Graves' ophthalmopathy.

At least ten counts were recorded for this clonotype. The chain joins TRBV29-1 to TRBJ1-1; TRBD1 matches at 8 bases. V was pared by 7 bases and J by 1 base, with 8 bases of the junction left unmatched. Germline lookup yields CDR1 SQVTM and CDR2 ANQGSEA. The CDR3 covers 14 residues. The CDR3 region is CSGLGDRTNTEAFF. The CDR3 DNA reads as TGCAGCGGTTTGGGGGACAGGACGAACACTGAAGCTTTCTTT.

The sample holds a few counts of this clonotype. The chain has TRBV29-1 and TRBJ1-5; 9 bases line up with TRBD1. The CDR3 runs 15 residues. CDR1 and CDR2 from the germline V gene are SQVTM and ANQGSEA. The V gene end was trimmed by 4 bases and the J gene end by 0 bases; junction bases not matched to a gene: 4. The CDR3 DNA reads as TGCAGCGTTGGACAGGGGGAGGATAGCAATCAGCCCCAGCATTTT. Translation gives CSVGQGEDSNQPQHF.

This clonotype was seen many times. The V and J genes are TRBV15 and TRBJ1-2; D unclear. CDR1 is LNHNV, CDR2 YYDKDF, per germline (reference sequence). The CDR3 covers 14 residues. The V gene lost 2 bases and the J gene lost 3 bases, with 10 bases spanning the gap. CDR3 loop: CATSRPDHYYGYTF. Here the CDR3 DNA reads TGTGCCACCAGCAGACCTGACCATTACTATGGCTACACCTTC.

This clonotype has a count of ten or more. The gene calls are TRBV11-1 and TRBJ1-2, with D possibly matching TRBD1 (5 bases). The CDR3 length is 13 residues. The germline V and J ends were trimmed by 3 bases and 4 bases, with 9 bases remaining between them. CDR1 and CDR2 (germline): SGHAT, FQDESV (reference sequence). CDR3 bases: TGTGCCAGCAGCTTCAGGGACTCCTATGGCTACACCTTC. It specifies CASSFRDSYGYTF. The variable domain in full, with the rest retrieved from reference TRBV11-1 and TRBJ1-2, is EAEVAQSPRYKITEKSQAVAFWCDPISGHATLYWYRQILGQGPELLVQFQDESVVDDSQLPKDRFSAERLKGVDSTLKIQPAELGDSAMYLCASSFRDSYGYTFGSGTRLTVV.

There are many counts of this clonotype. This chain joins TRBV6-1 and TRBJ1-1; D not certain. Germline CDR1 is MNHNS and CDR2 is SASEGT. The CDR3 loop spans 13 amino acids. CDR3 sequence reads: CATNGRWGTEAFF. The CDR3 DNA reads TGTGCTACGAATGGCCGGTGGGGCACTGAAGCTTTCTTT.

This clonotype has ten or more counts. The chain joins TRBV5-1 to TRBJ2-3, with D maybe TRBD1 (5 bases). This CDR3 is built from 15 residues. V was pared by 1 base and J by 2 bases, with 11 bases between. The germline V gene has CDR1 SGHRS and CDR2 YFSETQ. CDR3 sequence reads: CASSLLGHFTDTQYF. CDR3 coding DNA: TGCGCCAGCAGCTTGTTAGGACATTTCACAGATACGCAGTATTTT.

The chain has TRBV5-1 and TRBJ1-1; 9 bases fit TRBD1. V lost 4 bases, J lost 5 bases, and 6 bases stayed unmatched. The CDR3 is 14 amino acids. Germline V lookup: CDR1 SGHRS, CDR2 YFSETQ. The CDR3 protein is CASSDRDRETEAFF. As DNA, the CDR3 is TGCGCCAGCAGCGACCGGGACAGGGAAACTGAAGCTTTCTTT.

The chain joins TRBV4-3 to TRBJ2-7; 14 bases are shared with TRBD2. CDR3 length equals 18 residues. J was trimmed by 4 bases and V by 1 base; bases with no gene match: 9. Germline V gene data show CDR1 as LGHNA and CDR2 as YSLEER. The chain's CDR3 is CASSQGVGTSGSFYEQYF. Here the CDR3 DNA reads TGCGCCAGCAGCCAAGGAGTAGGGACTAGCGGGAGTTTTTACGAGCAGTACTTC.

Many counts were recorded for this clonotype. The chain has TRBV2 and TRBJ1-1, with TRBD1 as a possible D gene (6 bases). CDR3 size: 14 residues. CDR1 and CDR2 from the germline V gene are SNHLY and FYNNEI. Trimming took 4 bases from V and 1 from J, leaving 10 bases between them. This CDR3 is CASSGQAGNTEAFF. CDR3 DNA sequence: TGTGCCAGCAGTGGACAGGCGGGGAACACTGAAGCTTTCTTT.

The V gene is TRBV5-1, the J gene TRBJ2-2; maybe TRBD2 (6 bases). From germline, CDR1 is SGHRS and CDR2 YFSETQ. V was trimmed by 0 bases and J by 0 bases, leaving 12 bases between them. This CDR3 is 17 amino acids long. CDR3 nucleotides: TGCGCCAGCAGCTTGGCCTTCGCGGGACCGAACACCGGGGAGCTGTTTTTT. Encoded protein: CASSLAFAGPNTGELFF.

This clonotype was detected many times. The chain recombines TRBV19 with TRBJ1-4, with 9 bases that match TRBD1. The CDR3 length is 15 residues. The V segment lost 6 bases and the J segment 5 bases; nucleotides outside the gene matches: 7. Germline V CDR1 and CDR2: LNHDA, SQIVND (reference sequence). CDR3 coding DNA: TGTGCCAGTAGACGTACCGGGACAGGGAATGAAAAACTGTTTTTT. This encodes CASRRTGTGNEKLFF.

This clonotype was counted ten times or more. This chain links TRBV20-1 with TRBJ2-7, with 12 bases identical to TRBD2. The CDR3 extends over 13 amino acids. In germline, CDR1 is DFQATT, CDR2 SNEGSKA (reference sequence). V shed 5 bases and J 5 bases; nucleotides not matched to a gene: 4. The CDR3 is CSAGLAGQHEQYF. DNA for the CDR3: TGCAGTGCTGGACTAGCGGGACAACACGAGCAGTACTTC.

This clonotype was observed at least ten times. This chain uses TRBV15 with TRBJ1-4, with no clear D. Germline-derived CDR1 and CDR2 are LNHNV and YYDKDF (reference sequence). Trimming stripped 2 bases from V and 0 bases from J, with 7 bases between. The CDR3 loop spans 15 amino acids. The CDR3 bases are TGTGCCACCAGCAGAAGGAGTGCAACTAATGAAAAACTGTTTTTT. This gives the protein CATSRRSATNEKLFF.

This clonotype was recorded a few times. This chain joins TRBV3-1 and TRBJ2-1; 9 nucleotides agree with TRBD2. The germline V gene encodes CDR1 LGHDT and CDR2 YNNKEL (reference sequence). This CDR3 is 19 amino acids long. The V segment lost 0 bases and the J segment 0 bases; nucleotides outside the gene matches: 9. The CDR3 bases are TGTGCCAGCAGCCAAGACCAGCGGGAGGCCCCGAGCTCCTACAATGAGCAGTTCTTC. Protein product: CASSQDQREAPSSYNEQFF.

The chain is built from TRBV6-4 and TRBJ2-2; D not certain. The CDR3 spans 13 residues. Germline CDR1 reads MRHNA; CDR2 reads SNTAGT. The V end was cut by 5 bases, the J end by 4 bases, with 8 bases between. This CDR3 reads CASSQLPTGELFF. CDR3 in DNA: TGTGCCAGCAGTCAACTACCCACCGGGGAGCTGTTTTTT.

This clonotype was detected many times. The rearrangement joins TRBV7-2 to TRBJ1-1; D is undetermined. The CDR3 extends over 15 amino acids. Between the trimmed V and J ends, which lost 2 bases and 1 base, there was a span of 11 bases. Germline CDR1 reads SGHTA; CDR2 reads FQGNSA. CDR3 loop: CASSLFRAGNTEAFF. The CDR3 DNA follows: TGTGCCAGCAGCTTATTCCGCGCCGGGAACACTGAAGCTTTCTTT. Full variable domain (rest looked up from reference TRBV7-2 and TRBJ1-1): GAGVSQSPSNKVTEKGKDVELRCDPISGHTALYWYRQSLGQGLEFLIYFQGNSAPDKSGLPSDRFSAERTGGSVSTLTIQRTQQEDSAVYLCASSLFRAGNTEAFFGQGTRLTVV.

This clonotype was recorded at least ten times. The chain joins TRBV12-3 or TRBV12-4 to TRBJ2-4, with D possibly TRBD1 on 6 matching bases. The V end was cut by 4 bases, the J end by 1 base, with 14 bases between. CDR3 size: 16 residues. The CDR3 region has the DNA TGTGCCAGCAGTTCCGGACAGCCGCTGGCCAAAAACATTCAGTACTTC. The encoded protein is CASSSGQPLAKNIQYF.